This T cell receptor (beta chain) originates from a study of response to subunit inactivated influenza vaccine. Trimming removed 4 bases at V and 0 bases at J, with 7 bases between. The CDR3 length is 13 residues. CDR1 and CDR2 from the germline V gene are SGHRS and YFSETQ. TCRdb reprocessed the RT-PCR reads via MiXCR and lists one record per CDR3 protein. The repertoire has roughly 700,000 distinct CDR3 sequences, more than 11% of them found once; the top ten carry around 7.3%. Study-wide findings and caveats: A suggestion made by the authors is that each seasonal influenza vaccination recruits few new T cells.

This clonotype showed up just a few times. Its target is not known. The specimen comprised PBMCs from blood, sampled around 14 days before vaccination. The receptor's source is a man aged 50-60 years who received an inactivated influenza vaccine. The chain carries TRBV5-1 and TRBJ1-1, with D unclear. This chain's CDR3 is CASSGNVNTEAFF. In DNA, the CDR3 is TGCGCCAGCAGCGGGAATGTGAACACTGAAGCTTTCTTT.